The 32 T cell receptor beta chains below come from one sample, sequenced in a study of blood T cell repertoires in COVID-19. Assay: immunoSEQ multiplex PCR; the TCRdb copy retains only in-frame clones and omits some. Among fewer than 500,000 clones listed, 70% to 90% were seen once. The sequencing input was peripheral blood. The receptors were sampled from a woman aged 25 to 45 with active or convalescent COVID-19.

The chain's CDR3 is CASSSPPQATNEKLFF. In DNA, the CDR3 is TGTGCCAGCAGCTCCCCCCCTCAGGCAACTAATGAAAAACTGTTTTTT. This rearrangement joins TRBV5-6 to TRBJ1-4; unclear D gene. V was pared by 3 bases and J by 0 bases, with 12 bases between. Germline CDR1 reads SGHDT; CDR2 reads YYEEEE. The CDR3 is made up of 16 amino acids.

V gene TRBV12-3 or TRBV12-4 combines with J gene TRBJ1-6, with D unresolved. Trimming pared 9 bases from V and 8 bases from J, leaving 11 bases between. The CDR3 totals 12 residues. The CDR3, as DNA: TGTGCCAGTAAAGTCGCGTATTCACCCCTCCACTTT. Translating it yields CASKVAYSPLHF.

This clone was seen once. V gene TRBV7-2 combines with J gene TRBJ2-7, with D possibly matching TRBD1 (5 bases). V shed 0 bases and J shed 2 bases, with 11 bases lying between them. This CDR3 is 15 amino acids long. Germline lookup yields CDR1 SGHTA and CDR2 FQGNSA. The CDR3 bases are TGTGCCAGCAGCTTAGCTTCCACACAGGCCTACGAGCAGTACTTC. This gives the protein CASSLASTQAYEQYF.

The rearrangement links TRBV12-3 or TRBV12-4 to TRBJ1-4; the D gene is possibly TRBD1 (6 bases). The CDR3 runs 13 residues. Trimming stripped 4 bases from V and 7 bases from J, with 10 bases between. In nucleotides, the CDR3 is TGTGCCAGCAGTTCGTCAGGGGTTGAAAAACTGTTTTTT. This encodes CASSSSGVEKLFF.

The gene calls are TRBV3-1 (or the pseudogene TRBV3-2) and TRBJ1-2, with a tentative D call TRBD1 (6 bases). This CDR3 has 14 amino acids. V lost 3 bases to trimming and J lost 8 bases, with 16 bases between them. Germline V gives CDR1 LGHDT, CDR2 YNNKEL (reference sequence). The CDR3 coding sequence is TGTGCCAGCAGCCACGACGGGACATCGGTGGGCTACACCTTC. Translating it yields CASSHDGTSVGYTF.

The chain couples TRBV18 to TRBJ1-4; a weak D match, TRBD1 (6 bases). Trimming pared 3 bases from V and 8 bases from J, leaving 16 bases between. Germline assignment: CDR1 KGHSH and CDR2 LQKENI. This CDR3 contains 15 residues. CDR3 sequence (DNA): TGTGCCAGCTCACCCCCGGGACACGAGGGGGAAAAACTGTTTTTT. Its translation is CASSPPGHEGEKLFF.

This sequence joins TRBV9 and TRBJ1-4; 7 positions agree with TRBD1. The CDR3 is made up of 16 amino acids. J was trimmed by 6 bases and V by 3 bases; bases with no gene match: 11. The V gene's germline CDR1 is SGDLS and CDR2 YYNGEE. CDR3 sequence reads: CASSASTGARDEKLFF. CDR3 DNA sequence: TGTGCCAGCAGCGCAAGCACAGGGGCGCGGGATGAAAAACTGTTTTTT. The full variable domain, its missing parts supplied by reference TRBV9 and TRBJ1-4, is DSGVTQTPKHLITATGQRVTLRCSPRSGDLSVYWYQQSLDQGLQFLIQYYNGEERAKGNILERFSAQQFPDLHSELNLSSLELGDSALYFCASSASTGARDEKLFFGSGTQLSVL.

This chain's CDR3 is CASSTGTGFEKLFF. The CDR3 region has the DNA TGCGCCAGCAGTACCGGGACAGGGTTTGAAAAACTGTTTTTT. The V gene is TRBV10-2, the J gene TRBJ1-4, with 9 bases aligning to TRBD1. Germline CDR1 is WSHSY and CDR2 is SAAADI. The CDR3 runs to 14 residues. The trim removed 5 bases at V and 7 bases at J, leaving 5 bases unmatched.

Regarding this clone: Other DNA sequences from this sample encode an identical CDR3 as well. DNA for the CDR3: TGCGCCAGCAGCTTGCCGGGCACCGGGGAGCTGTTTTTT. It is translated as CASSLPGTGELFF. The chain joins TRBV5-1 to TRBJ2-2; D is ambiguous. The germline V gene has CDR1 SGHRS and CDR2 YFSETQ. Trimming stripped 1 base from V and 4 bases from J, with 5 bases between. This CDR3 has 13 residues.

This clone was picked up a small number of times. This chain joins TRBV3-1 (or the pseudogene TRBV3-2) and TRBJ1-1, with a tentative D call TRBD1 (6 bases). The germline V gene encodes CDR1 LGHDT and CDR2 YNNKEL (reference sequence). There are 15 residues in the CDR3. Trimming took off 4 bases at V and 1 base at J, with 13 bases between the two ends. The CDR3 protein is CASSPQETGNTEAFF. In nucleotides, the CDR3 is TGTGCCAGCAGCCCTCAAGAGACAGGGAACACTGAAGCTTTCTTT.

The chain couples TRBV5-1 to TRBJ2-7; TRBD2 matches at 16 bases. Germline V gene data show CDR1 as SGHRS and CDR2 as YFSETQ. The CDR3 consists of 18 residues. V shed 0 bases and J 0 bases; nucleotides not matched to a gene: 3. CDR3 residues: CASSLGGTSGGDSYEQYF. CDR3 nucleotides: TGCGCCAGCAGCTTGGGCGGGACTAGCGGGGGGGACTCCTACGAGCAGTACTTC.

V usage is TRBV6-5 and J usage is TRBJ2-1, with 7 nucleotides matching TRBD1. V lost 6 bases and J lost 1; bases outside the gene matches: 3. CDR1 is MNHEY and CDR2 is SVGAGI in the germline V gene. The length of the CDR3 is 14 residues. This CDR3 is CASRRDSSYNEQFF. DNA of the CDR3: TGTGCCAGCAGAAGGGACAGTTCCTACAATGAGCAGTTCTTC.

The chain recombines TRBV19 with TRBJ2-1; 10 nucleotides line up with TRBD1. CDR1 and CDR2 (germline): LNHDA, SQIVND (reference sequence). V lost 7 bases to trimming and J lost 8 bases; unmatched junction nucleotides: 11. The CDR3 consists of 15 residues. CDR3 sequence (DNA): TGTGCCAGTACCTACCGGGACAGGGGATACGATGAGCAGTTCTTC. Translated: CASTYRDRGYDEQFF.

The chain links TRBV5-4 to TRBJ2-3; 12 bases are a match to TRBD2. The CDR3 is 16 amino acids. CDR1 and CDR2 from the germline V gene are SGHNT and YYREEE (reference sequence). V lost 1 base and J lost 3; bases outside the gene matches: 3. The CDR3 loop reads CASSLKLAGGTDTQYF. The CDR3 DNA is TGTGCCAGCAGCTTGAAACTAGCGGGAGGTACAGATACGCAGTATTTT.

CDR3 coding DNA: TGTGCCAGCAGCGCGGGTCACCCTAGCTCCTACAATGAGCAGTTCTTC. It encodes CASSAGHPSSYNEQFF. The rearrangement joins TRBV9 to TRBJ2-1; D remains ambiguous. The length of the CDR3 is 16 residues. Germline CDR1 reads SGDLS; CDR2 reads YYNGEE. With 3 bases removed from V and 0 bases from J, the gap between germline ends came to 13 bases.

The chain carries TRBV7-8 and TRBJ1-1; 9 bases agree with TRBD1. This CDR3 is built from 15 residues. With 3 bases clipped from V and 3 bases from J, the junction kept 5 bases outside the gene matches. The germline V gene encodes CDR1 SGHVS and CDR2 FQNEAQ. In nucleotides, the CDR3 is TGTGCCAGCAGCTTTTCGGGACAGGGTCACACTGAAGCTTTCTTT. This sequence encodes CASSFSGQGHTEAFF.

J is TRBJ2-3 and V is TRBV6-5, with D unclear. Germline lookup yields CDR1 MNHEY and CDR2 SVGAGI. Trimming pared 9 bases from V and 1 base from J, leaving 17 bases between. This CDR3 region has 15 residues. The CDR3 coding sequence is TGTGCCAGTGCCCGTTGGAGCGACGGCACAGATACGCAGTATTTT. Protein: CASARWSDGTDTQYF.

The chain recombines TRBV29-1 with TRBJ1-2, with D maybe TRBD1 (6 bases). The CDR3 is made up of 11 amino acids. Trimming removed 4 bases from V and 4 bases from J, with 7 bases in between. The germline V gene has CDR1 SQVTM and CDR2 ANQGSEA. This CDR3 is CSVGTVYGYTF. CDR3 coding DNA: TGCAGCGTTGGGACAGTCTATGGCTACACCTTC.

CDR3 region: CASGGDSRTDTQYF. The CDR3 nucleotides read TGTGCTAGTGGTGGGGACAGTCGCACAGATACGCAGTATTTT. The chain carries TRBV12-5 and TRBJ2-3, with TRBD1 identical over 7 bases. The germline V gene encodes CDR1 LGHNT and CDR2 FRNRAP. There are 14 residues in the CDR3. Unmatched junction bases numbered 3, after V lost 5 bases and J lost 1 base.

V and J are TRBV13 and TRBJ1-5, with a tentative D call TRBD1 (5 bases). CDR1 and CDR2 from the germline V gene are PRHDT and FYEKMQ (reference sequence). V lost 0 bases and J 0 bases, leaving 18 bases between the germline ends. There are 19 residues in the CDR3. CDR3 bases: TGTGCCAGCAGCTTAGGGTTCCAGGGTGGAGAGAATAGCAATCAGCCCCAGCATTTT. It codes for CASSLGFQGGENSNQPQHF.

This chain links TRBV7-2 with TRBJ2-5; D is perhaps TRBD2 (6 bases). V dropped 4 bases and J dropped 0 bases, with 9 bases sitting between them. The CDR3 totals 14 residues. Germline V gene lookup returns CDR1 SGHTA and CDR2 FQGNSA. CDR3 amino acids: CASSYGGYQETQYF. Here the CDR3 DNA reads TGTGCCAGCAGCTACGGGGGATACCAAGAGACCCAGTACTTC.

J is TRBJ1-5 and V is TRBV19, with D uncertain. The CDR3 runs to 14 residues. Trimming pared 3 bases from V and 10 bases from J, leaving 16 bases between. CDR1 LNHDA and CDR2 SQIVND come from the germline V gene (reference sequence). The CDR3 protein is CASSMAGVGDPQHF. The CDR3 DNA sequence: TGTGCCAGTAGTATGGCGGGTGTGGGAGACCCCCAGCATTTT.

The gene calls are TRBV27 and TRBJ2-7, with 8 positions matching TRBD2. This CDR3 has 13 residues. Germline V lookup: CDR1 MNHEY, CDR2 SMNVEV (reference sequence). V was pared by 4 bases and J by 5 bases, with 4 bases of the junction left unmatched. The CDR3 sequence: CASSYGTSNEQYF. In nucleotides, the CDR3 is TGTGCCAGCAGTTATGGGACTAGTAACGAGCAGTACTTC.

The chain recombines TRBV7-9 with TRBJ1-5, with TRBD1 identical over 8 bases. The trim removed 3 bases at V and 6 bases at J, leaving 7 bases unmatched. Germline values: CDR1 SEHNR, CDR2 FQNEAQ (reference sequence). This CDR3 spans 15 amino acids. This CDR3 reads CASSFGQGQAQPQHF. The CDR3, as DNA: TGTGCCAGCAGCTTTGGACAGGGTCAGGCTCAGCCCCAGCATTTT.

This clone was seen a handful of times. The chain employs TRBV19 and TRBJ1-1; D call uncertain. CDR1 is LNHDA and CDR2 is SQIVND in the germline V gene (reference sequence). The CDR3 runs to 13 residues. Trimming shortened V by 3 bases and J by 3 bases, and 8 bases separated the two germline ends. The CDR3 loop is CASSMSADTEAFF. Here the CDR3 DNA reads TGTGCCAGTAGTATGAGTGCCGACACTGAAGCTTTCTTT.

J is TRBJ1-1 and V is TRBV6-5, with TRBD1 matching over 8 bases. The CDR3 extends over 14 amino acids. Germline V gene lookup returns CDR1 MNHEY and CDR2 SVGAGI. J gave up 7 bases and V 7 bases, and 11 bases lay outside the gene matches. In DNA form, the CDR3 reads TGTGCCAGCAATCGGCAGGGGGCATTCGGTGAAGCTTTCTTT. Amino acid sequence: CASNRQGAFGEAFF.

Only one count was recorded for this clone. The chain recombines TRBV6-5 with TRBJ1-3; D is uncertain. The V end lost 6 bases, the J end lost 4 bases, and 4 bases lay between the germline ends. The CDR3 is 11 residues long. CDR1 is MNHEY and CDR2 is SVGAGI in the germline V gene. CDR3 sequence: CASSGGNTIYF. In nucleotides, the CDR3 is TGTGCCAGCAGCGGGGGAAACACCATATATTTT.

This chain uses TRBV27 with TRBJ2-7; no clear D gene. The CDR3 is made up of 14 amino acids. Trimming took off 1 base at V and 1 base at J, with 8 bases between the two ends. The germline CDR1 and CDR2 sequences are MNHEY and SMNVEV (reference sequence). CDR3 region: CASSLFPESYEQYF. As DNA, the CDR3 is TGTGCCAGCAGTTTATTCCCTGAGTCCTACGAGCAGTACTTC.

A remark on this clone: In the same sample, other DNA sequences code for this CDR3. The rearrangement uses TRBV3-1 (or the pseudogene TRBV3-2) and TRBJ1-1, with D hard to call. There are 13 residues in the CDR3. The ends were cut back, 4 bases at V and 1 base at J, with 7 bases in the middle. CDR1 is LGHDT and CDR2 is YNNKEL in the germline V gene (reference sequence). Written as DNA, the CDR3 is TGTGCCAGCAGCCCTCAGTCGAACACTGAAGCTTTCTTT. This sequence encodes CASSPQSNTEAFF.

The genes are TRBV19 and TRBJ2-2; D not certain. CDR1 and CDR2 from the germline V gene are LNHDA and SQIVND (reference sequence). The V gene lost 7 bases and the J gene lost 1 base, with 7 bases spanning the gap. CDR3 length: 13 amino acids. The CDR3 DNA sequence: TGTGCCAGTAAAACAGTGAACACCGGGGAGCTGTTTTTT. This sequence encodes CASKTVNTGELFF.

This sequence joins TRBV3-1 (or the pseudogene TRBV3-2) and TRBJ2-7; possible D gene TRBD2, 5 bases. Germline CDR1 reads LGHDT; CDR2 reads YNNKEL (reference sequence). The CDR3 contains 15 residues. Trimming took off 4 bases at V and 6 bases at J, with 19 bases between the two ends. CDR3 DNA sequence: TGTGCCAGCAGCCTCAACTCCCGGGGTCGGGGCGAGCAGTACTTC. Its translation: CASSLNSRGRGEQYF.

The V call is TRBV14, the J call TRBJ1-2; 9 bases align to TRBD1. The germline V gene encodes CDR1 SGHDN and CDR2 FVKESK. There are 15 residues in the CDR3. V trimming: 6 bases; J trimming: 3 bases; junction bases outside the gene matches: 8. The CDR3 loop reads CASSPVGDRDYGYTF. The DNA of the CDR3 is TGTGCCAGCAGTCCCGTAGGGGACAGGGACTATGGCTACACCTTC.